The 8 T cell receptor beta chains below all came from one sample that was sequenced in a study of early T cells in non-severe SARS-CoV-2 infection. Via MiXCR, TCRdb re-called the 5' RACE reads, giving one row per CDR3 protein. The profile shows tens of thousands of distinct CDR3 sequences, around 5.6% of them singletons. Sequences were obtained from whole blood. The source is an adult who was a healthcare worker with PCR-confirmed SARS-CoV-2 infection or an uninfected control (not recorded which).

This clonotype was observed a handful of times. This sequence joins TRBV15 and TRBJ2-3; D call uncertain. Germline V gives CDR1 LNHNV, CDR2 YYDKDF (reference sequence). V lost 1 base and J lost 8, with 10 bases in between. This CDR3 contains 13 residues. CDR3 residues: CATSRGSAATQYF. The CDR3 DNA reads as TGTGCCACCAGCAGAGGGTCGGCGGCTACGCAGTATTTT.

This clonotype has at least ten counts. The genes are TRBV12-3 or TRBV12-4 and TRBJ1-5; 12 nucleotides match TRBD1. CDR3 length: 14 residues. Losses at the gene ends were 7 bases for V and 7 bases for J; bases not matched to a gene: 5. The CDR3 DNA sequence: TGTGCCAGCATGGGGACAGGGGGCCGGCAGCCCCAGCATTTT. Encoded protein: CASMGTGGRQPQHF.

Worth noting for this clonotype: This may come from a read error, since a much larger clone is one base off. In nucleotides, the CDR3 is TGCAGCGTCATCTCGACTAGCGGGGGTAATGAGCAGTTCTTC. It yields the protein CSVISTSGGNEQFF. V gene TRBV29-1 combines with J gene TRBJ2-1; the match to TRBD2 covers 12 bases. Per germline, CDR1 SQVTM and CDR2 ANQGSEA. The CDR3 sequence is 14 residues long. The J segment lost 7 bases and the V segment lost 6 bases, leaving 7 bases of the junction unmatched.

This clonotype was observed many times. The rearrangement links TRBV13 to TRBJ2-2; 9 bases fit TRBD1. The CDR3 covers 16 residues. Trimming at V came to 5 bases and at J to 5 bases, leaving 9 bases not matched to a gene. From germline, CDR1 is PRHDT and CDR2 FYEKMQ (reference sequence). The CDR3 here is CASSIPGQGTTGELFF. The CDR3 coding sequence is TGTGCCAGCAGCATCCCGGGACAGGGTACGACCGGGGAGCTGTTTTTT.

The rearrangement links TRBV12-3 or TRBV12-4 to TRBJ1-5; TRBD1 is a possible D gene (6 bases). V lost 0 bases to trimming and J lost 0 bases, with 24 bases between them. The CDR3 is 21 amino acids. CDR3 sequence: CASSLARGGAGEAYSNQPQHF. The DNA for the CDR3 is TGTGCCAGCAGTTTAGCCCGGGGGGGTGCAGGGGAAGCTTATAGCAATCAGCCCCAGCATTTT.

This clonotype was counted at least ten times. This chain uses TRBV29-1 with TRBJ2-7; 8 bases agree with TRBD1. The length of the CDR3 is 14 residues. V was pared by 4 bases and J by 6 bases, with 11 bases of the junction left unmatched. Germline values: CDR1 SQVTM, CDR2 ANQGSEA. CDR3 protein: CSVVGWTGSREQYF. In nucleotides, the CDR3 is TGCAGCGTTGTCGGGTGGACAGGGTCGCGCGAGCAGTACTTC.

This clonotype was observed many times. The CDR3 reads CASSSRTVSYEQYF. The DNA of the CDR3 is TGTGCCAGCAGCTCAAGGACGGTTTCCTACGAGCAGTACTTC. The chain links TRBV13 to TRBJ2-7, with D uncertain. Looked up from germline, CDR1 is PRHDT and CDR2 is FYEKMQ (reference sequence). Trimming stripped 4 bases from V and 1 base from J, with 11 bases between. The CDR3 spans 14 residues.

In its sample, this clonotype was seen a few times. The chain combines TRBV12-5 with TRBJ1-1, with D perhaps matching TRBD1 (5 bases). The CDR3 is 12 residues long. Looked up from germline, CDR1 is LGHNT and CDR2 is FRNRAP. V was pared by 7 bases and J by 11 bases, with 17 bases between. The CDR3 here is CASVESVGRAFF. The CDR3 DNA reads TGTGCTAGTGTCGAGTCCGTGGGGCGGGCTTTCTTT.